This TCR beta chain stems from a study of response to subunit inactivated influenza vaccine. General study findings and limits: T cells newly recruited by each seasonal influenza vaccination are few, the authors suggested.

Details on this clonotype: Its target is unknown. The junction shows a germline mismatch at one end, possibly a read error.

The CDR3 contains 12 residues. From germline, CDR1 is SGDLS and CDR2 YYNGEE. TCRdb re-analysed the RT-PCR reads in MiXCR, keeping a single row per CDR3 protein. The sample includes hundreds of thousands of distinct CDR3 sequences, around 14% of them seen just once. This specimen was PBMCs from blood, taken roughly 12 days after vaccination. This sequence originates from a man aged 50 or older who received an inactivated influenza vaccine. The rearrangement uses TRBV9 and TRBJ1-6; D not certain. The CDR3 coding sequence is TGTGCCAGCGGATTGATTAATACACCCCTCCACTTT. Its translation is CASGLINTPLHF.